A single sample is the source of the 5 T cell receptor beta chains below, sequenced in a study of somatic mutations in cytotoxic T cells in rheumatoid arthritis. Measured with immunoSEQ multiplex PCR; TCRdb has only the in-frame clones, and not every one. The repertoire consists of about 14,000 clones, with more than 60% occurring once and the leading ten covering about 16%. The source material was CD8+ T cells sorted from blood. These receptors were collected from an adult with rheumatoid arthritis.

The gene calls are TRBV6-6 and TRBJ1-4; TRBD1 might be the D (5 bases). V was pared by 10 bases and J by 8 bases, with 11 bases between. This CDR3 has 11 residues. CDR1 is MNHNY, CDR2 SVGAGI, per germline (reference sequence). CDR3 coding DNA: TGTGCCACAACGTGGGGGGAAAAACTGTTTTTT. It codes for CATTWGEKLFF.

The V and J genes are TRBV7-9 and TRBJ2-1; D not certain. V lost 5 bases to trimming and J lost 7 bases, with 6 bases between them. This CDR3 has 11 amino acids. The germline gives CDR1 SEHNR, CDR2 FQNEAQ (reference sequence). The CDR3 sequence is CASSHGNEQFF. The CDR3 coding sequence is TGTGCCAGCAGCCACGGAAATGAGCAGTTCTTC.

The CDR3 sequence: CSVEETGLRRTEAFF. DNA of the CDR3: TGCAGCGTTGAAGAAACGGGCCTAAGGAGGACTGAAGCTTTCTTT. The V call is TRBV29-1, the J call TRBJ1-1, with unresolved D. The CDR3 length is 15 residues. The V gene's germline CDR1 is SQVTM and CDR2 ANQGSEA. Between the trimmed V and J ends, which lost 0 bases and 5 bases, there was a span of 16 bases. Variable domain in full (rest from reference TRBV29-1 and TRBJ1-1): SAVISQKPSRDICQRGTSLTIQCQVDSQVTMMFWYRQQPGQSLTLIATANQGSEATYESGFVIDKFPISRPNLTFSTLTVSNMSPEDSSIYLCSVEETGLRRTEAFFGQGTRLTVV.

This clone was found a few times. The CDR3 sequence: CASSEGPGDSSYGYTF. The CDR3 nucleotides are TGTGCCAGCAGTGAAGGGCCTGGGGACTCCTCCTATGGCTACACCTTC. This chain links TRBV6-4 with TRBJ1-2; D is perhaps TRBD1 (5 bases). V was shortened by 3 bases and J by 4 bases, with 18 bases between the two germline ends. The V gene's germline CDR1 is MRHNA and CDR2 SNTAGT. The CDR3 is 16 residues long.

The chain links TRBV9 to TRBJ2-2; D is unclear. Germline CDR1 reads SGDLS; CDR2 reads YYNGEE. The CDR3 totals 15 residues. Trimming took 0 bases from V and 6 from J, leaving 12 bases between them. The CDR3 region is CASSVVPSRSGELFF. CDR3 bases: TGTGCCAGCAGCGTAGTCCCTAGTCGGTCCGGGGAGCTGTTTTTT.